This is a list of T cell receptor beta chains from one sample in a study of CD4 T cell repertoires in COVID-19. Clones were read by immunoSEQ multiplex PCR, and TCRdb kept only the in-frame ones, dropping some. In the table there are approximately 75,000 clones, about four fifths of which are singletons. The sample consisted of CD4+ T cells from peripheral blood, taken after recovery from COVID-19. The receptors here all came from a human donor who had COVID-19. The CDR3 runs from the conserved cysteine through the conserved F or W. Each record gives: D gene, J gene, V gene, clone size, CDR3 protein, CDR3 DNA. D genes are given only for firm matches. Expanded clones get a size class; other rows say once, few or many, or leave the size out.

NA,TRBJ1-2,TRBV4-1,NA,CASSQDPGFYGYTF,TGCGCCAGCAGCCAAGATCCAGGGTTCTATGGCTACACCTTC
NA,TRBJ2-3,TRBV11-3,NA,CASSLEMADTQYF,TGTGCCAGCAGCTTAGAGATGGCAGATACGCAGTATTTT
NA,TRBJ1-4,TRBV7-6,NA,CASSLGRNRVDEKLFF,TGTGCCAGCAGCTTAGGGAGGAACCGAGTGGATGAAAAACTGTTTTTT
NA,TRBJ1-4,TRBV11-1,once,CASSLSGGGKLFF,TGTGCCAGCAGCTTGTCCGGGGGCGGAAAACTGTTTTTT
NA,TRBJ2-2,TRBV2,NA,CASRWTENTGELFF,TGTGCCAGCAGGTGGACAGAAAACACCGGGGAGCTGTTTTTT
NA,TRBJ1-4,TRBV5-1,NA,CASSSSDWVGEKLFF,TGCGCCAGCAGCTCGAGCGACTGGGTTGGGGAAAAACTGTTTTTT
TRBD2,TRBJ2-5,TRBV19,NA,CASSLTSGGSQETQYF,TGTGCCAGTAGTCTGACTAGCGGGGGGTCCCAAGAGACCCAGTACTTC
NA,TRBJ2-4,TRBV10-3,once,CAISEGSQGKNIQYF,TGTGCCATCAGTGAGGGCAGCCAGGGCAAAAACATTCAGTACTTC
TRBD1,TRBJ2-1,TRBV7-2,NA,CASSPGTGNYNEQFF,TGTGCCAGCAGCCCGGGGACAGGGAATTACAATGAGCAGTTCTTC
NA,TRBJ1-1,TRBV5-1,NA,CASSSQGGSAEAFF,TGCGCCAGCAGCTCACAGGGCGGGTCGGCTGAAGCTTTCTTT
TRBD2,TRBJ2-3,TRBV6-5,NA,CASSRIAGGTDTQYF,TGTGCCAGCAGCCGGATAGCGGGAGGAACCGATACGCAGTATTTT
NA,TRBJ2-2,TRBV29-1,NA,CSVEHTGELFF,TGCAGCGTTGAACACACCGGGGAGCTGTTTTTT
TRBD1,TRBJ1-2,TRBV28,few,CASSLTTARQGSRGYTF,TGTGCCAGCAGTTTAACTACGGCCCGACAGGGAAGTCGCGGCTACACCTTC
TRBD1,TRBJ1-5,TRBV30,NA,CAWSVRGGQGNQPQHF,TGTGCCTGGAGTGTACGAGGGGGACAGGGCAATCAGCCCCAGCATTTT
TRBD1,TRBJ1-6,TRBV6-5,NA,CASSPGGSPLHF,TGTGCCAGCAGTCCAGGGGGATCACCCCTCCACTTT
TRBD1,TRBJ1-2,TRBV7-3,NA,CASSLRRLPSGGFDGYTF,TGTGCCAGCAGCTTAAGGAGGCTACCCTCAGGGGGGTTCGATGGCTACACCTTC
NA,TRBJ2-3,TRBV2,NA,CASSVQETDTQYF,TGTGCCAGCAGTGTCCAGGAAACAGATACGCAGTATTTT
NA,TRBJ2-3,TRBV10-3,NA,CAIRVAGTDTQYF,TGTGCCATCAGGGTAGCGGGCACAGATACGCAGTATTTT
NA,TRBJ1-5,TRBV28,NA,CASTDTAGEQPQHF,TGTGCCAGCACCGACACCGCAGGGGAGCAGCCCCAGCATTTT
NA,TRBJ1-5,TRBV27,NA,CASSLSDRQPQHF,TGTGCCAGCAGTTTGTCGGATCGGCAGCCCCAGCATTTT
NA,TRBJ1-6,TRBV11-2,once,CASSAGTSPGSPLHF,TGTGCCAGCAGCGCTGGGACTTCGCCGGGGTCACCCCTCCACTTT
NA,TRBJ2-2,TRBV5-1,many,CASSPVPGELFF,TGCGCCAGCAGCCCGGTCCCCGGGGAGCTGTTTTTT
TRBD2,TRBJ2-7,TRBV6-5,NA,CASSSGTSGYEQYF,TGTGCCAGCAGCTCCGGGACTAGCGGCTACGAGCAGTACTTC
TRBD1,TRBJ2-3,TRBV5-4,NA,CASRATGGSTDTQYF,TGTGCCAGCAGGGCGACAGGGGGCTCCACAGATACGCAGTATTTT
NA,TRBJ2-2,TRBV29-1,NA,CSISFGTGELFF,TGCAGCATCTCGTTCGGCACCGGGGAGCTGTTTTTT
NA,TRBJ2-5,TRBV10-1,NA,CASSESGGKSQETQYF,TGCGCCAGCAGTGAGTCTGGCGGGAAATCCCAAGAGACCCAGTACTTC
NA,TRBJ2-1,TRBV27,few,CASSLKGTYNEQFF,TGTGCCAGCAGTTTAAAGGGGACCTACAATGAGCAGTTCTTC
TRBD1,TRBJ1-2,TRBV6-5,NA,CASSRQGARSDGYTF,TGTGCCAGCAGTCGACAGGGGGCGCGTTCCGACGGCTACACCTTC
NA,TRBJ2-3,TRBV20-1,NA,CSASVLGRDTQYF,TGCAGTGCTAGTGTACTAGGGAGAGATACGCAGTATTTT
TRBD2,TRBJ2-1,TRBV7-2,NA,CASSRTSGLSYNEQFF,TGTGCCAGCAGCAGAACTAGCGGGCTGTCCTACAATGAGCAGTTCTTC
TRBD1,TRBJ1-4,TRBV4-1,NA,CASSQDLQGSEKLFF,TGCGCCAGCAGCCAAGATTTACAGGGGAGTGAAAAACTGTTTTTT
TRBD1,TRBJ2-7,TRBV28,NA,CASTKGTGAVHEQYF,TGTGCCAGCACCAAGGGGACAGGGGCAGTCCACGAGCAGTACTTC
TRBD1,TRBJ2-1,TRBV9,NA,CASSPRDRTYNEQFF,TGTGCCAGCAGCCCCCGGGACAGAACCTACAATGAGCAGTTCTTC
NA,TRBJ2-7,TRBV3-1/TRBV3-2,NA,CASSQPQGSYEQYF,TGTGCCAGCAGCCAACCTCAGGGTTCCTACGAGCAGTACTTC
NA,TRBJ1-1,TRBV7-8,NA,CASSRGGTEAFF,TGTGCCAGCAGCCGTGGAGGGACTGAAGCTTTCTTT
TRBD1,TRBJ1-3,TRBV28,NA,CASNFPGQGGNTIYF,TGTGCCAGCAATTTTCCGGGACAGGGGGGAAACACCATATATTTT
TRBD2,TRBJ2-7,TRBV7-2,NA,CASSLSLAGAHPYF,TGTGCCAGCAGCTTATCTCTAGCGGGGGCTCATCCGTACTTC
NA,TRBJ2-2,TRBV9,NA,CASSDPRGRVTGELFF,TGTGCCAGCAGCGACCCCAGAGGCAGGGTCACCGGGGAGCTGTTTTTT
NA,TRBJ2-7,TRBV3-1/TRBV3-2,NA,CASSQGAGPTYEQYF,TGTGCCAGCAGCCAAGGGGCCGGCCCAACCTACGAGCAGTACTTC
NA,TRBJ1-1,TRBV7-8,NA,CASSQLGGPYSEAFF,TGTGCCAGCAGCCAGTTGGGGGGACCGTATAGTGAAGCTTTCTTT
NA,TRBJ1-4,TRBV2,NA,CASSEGTASKLFF,TGTGCCAGCAGTGAAGGGACTGCCTCAAAACTGTTTTTT
NA,TRBJ1-1,TRBV18,NA,CASSPGGAHTEAFF,TGTGCCAGCTCACCAGGGGGGGCGCACACTGAAGCTTTCTTT
TRBD2,TRBJ2-1,TRBV5-4,NA,CASSLGRSGGPYNEQFF,TGTGCCAGCAGCTTGGGGAGGAGCGGGGGGCCCTACAATGAGCAGTTCTTC
NA,TRBJ1-2,TRBV5-4,NA,CASSAGGVRYGYTF,TGTGCCAGCAGCGCCGGGGGGGTGCGGTATGGCTACACCTTC
NA,TRBJ2-1,TRBV5-1,NA,CASSLVPGGAYNEQFF,TGCGCCAGCAGCTTGGTTCCAGGGGGGGCCTACAATGAGCAGTTCTTC
NA,TRBJ1-1,TRBV6-5,NA,CAGWRGRGTEAFF,TGTGCCGGGTGGCGGGGGCGAGGGACTGAAGCTTTCTTT
TRBD2,TRBJ2-2,TRBV27,once,CASSTQPSGNTGELFF,TGTGCCAGCAGTACCCAGCCTAGCGGGAACACCGGGGAGCTGTTTTTT
TRBD2,TRBJ2-3,TRBV7-2,NA,CASSLVGGGATDTQYF,TGTGCCAGCAGCTTAGTCGGCGGGGGGGCCACAGATACGCAGTATTTT
TRBD2,TRBJ2-2,TRBV5-5,NA,CASSLGREGWSGELFF,TGTGCCAGCAGCTTGGGGCGGGAGGGCTGGAGCGGGGAGCTGTTTTTT
TRBD1,TRBJ1-1,TRBV11-2,NA,CASSGTGRLAEAFF,TGTGCCAGCAGCGGGACAGGGCGGCTCGCTGAAGCTTTCTTT
NA,TRBJ1-1,TRBV7-6,few,CASRLTLGGTMGEMNTEAFF,TGTGCCAGCAGGCTCACCCTAGGCGGGACCATGGGCGAGATGAACACTGAAGCTTTCTTT
NA,TRBJ2-7,TRBV6-5,NA,CASKRGESSYEQYF,TGTGCCAGCAAGCGTGGTGAGAGCTCCTACGAGCAGTACTTC
TRBD2,TRBJ2-3,TRBV5-1,NA,CASSSGTSGRRGDTQYF,TGCGCCAGCAGCTCCGGGACTAGCGGGAGGAGAGGAGATACGCAGTATTTT
NA,TRBJ1-1,TRBV12-3/TRBV12-4,NA,CASRKQGIPRAFF,TGTGCCAGCAGAAAACAGGGAATCCCTCGTGCTTTCTTT
NA,TRBJ2-7,TRBV6-5,few,CASSYLGEQYF,TGTGCCAGCAGTTACTTGGGGGAGCAGTACTTC
NA,TRBJ2-3,TRBV30,NA,CAWIRGLSTDTQYF,TGTGCCTGGATCAGGGGCCTCAGCACAGATACGCAGTATTTT
NA,TRBJ1-5,TRBV7-2,NA,CASSLVGGSNQPQHF,TGTGCCAGCAGCTTAGTGGGGGGAAGCAATCAGCCCCAGCATTTT
TRBD1,TRBJ1-3,TRBV5-1,NA,CASSLQGAGNTIYF,TGCGCCAGCAGCCTACAGGGGGCTGGAAACACCATATATTTT
NA,TRBJ2-7,TRBV7-6,once,CASSQEGVRQYF,TGTGCCAGCAGCCAAGAGGGGGTACGGCAGTACTTC
TRBD1,TRBJ2-7,TRBV11-1,NA,CASSFPDRVGEQYF,TGTGCCAGCAGCTTTCCCGACAGGGTAGGAGAGCAGTACTTC